The 8 T cell receptor beta chains below were found in one sample sequenced in a study of blood T cell repertoires in COVID-19. Here immunoSEQ multiplex PCR was the method, and the copy in TCRdb shows in-frame clones only, minus some. The sample gives approximately 170,000 clones, roughly nine tenths of which show up once; roughly 9.8% is in the top ten. The specimen sequenced was peripheral blood. These receptors originate from a woman aged 60-75 years with COVID-19, enrolled during active disease.

J is TRBJ1-2 and V is TRBV24-1; D unclear. The CDR3 extends over 13 amino acids. V gave up 5 bases and J gave up 4 bases, with 10 bases separating them. CDR1 is KGHDR and CDR2 is SFDVKD in the germline V gene. This chain's CDR3 is CATSVKEGYGYTF. The CDR3 DNA sequence: TGTGCCACCAGTGTCAAAGAGGGCTATGGCTACACCTTC.

The V and J genes are TRBV9 and TRBJ2-3; tentatively, D is TRBD2 (6 bases). Germline V lookup: CDR1 SGDLS, CDR2 YYNGEE. This CDR3 is built from 14 residues. The ends were cut back, 4 bases at V and 4 bases at J, with 13 bases in the middle. Written as DNA, the CDR3 is TGTGCCAGCAGCACGAGCGGGCAAGCAGATACGCAGTATTTT. It codes for CASSTSGQADTQYF.

The chain links TRBV9 to TRBJ2-7, with 11 bases aligning to TRBD2. This CDR3 has 18 residues. Trimming at V came to 0 bases and at J to 4 bases, leaving 12 bases not matched to a gene. CDR1 is SGDLS and CDR2 is YYNGEE in the germline V gene. The CDR3: CASSVGDSSGRANYEQYF. For the CDR3, the DNA is TGTGCCAGCAGCGTAGGAGATAGTAGCGGGAGGGCCAATTACGAGCAGTACTTC. The full variable domain, completed using reference TRBV9 and TRBJ2-7, is DSGVTQTPKHLITATGQRVTLRCSPRSGDLSVYWYQQSLDQGLQFLIQYYNGEERAKGNILERFSAQQFPDLHSELNLSSLELGDSALYFCASSVGDSSGRANYEQYFGPGTRLTVT.

V is TRBV19 and J is TRBJ2-3; 7 bases match TRBD1. Germline V gene data show CDR1 as LNHDA and CDR2 as SQIVND (reference sequence). The CDR3 consists of 14 residues. V trimming: 7 bases; J trimming: 2 bases; junction bases outside the gene matches: 6. DNA of the CDR3: TGTGCCAGTAAGCCGGGACAGATCACAGATACGCAGTATTTT. Translated: CASKPGQITDTQYF.

This clone appeared once. The chain couples TRBV7-8 to TRBJ1-1; no reliable D call. V lost 1 base and J 3 bases, leaving 6 bases between the germline ends. In germline, CDR1 is SGHVS, CDR2 FQNEAQ. This CDR3 comprises 13 residues. The chain's CDR3 is CASSLVRDTEAFF. Written as DNA, the CDR3 is TGTGCCAGCAGCTTAGTGAGGGACACTGAAGCTTTCTTT.

The chain carries TRBV18 and TRBJ2-7; 13 bases map to TRBD2. J gave up 5 bases and V 6 bases, and 4 bases lay outside the gene matches. This CDR3 comprises 14 residues. CDR1 and CDR2 (germline): KGHSH, LQKENI. The CDR3 loop reads CASSLGLAGDEQYF. The CDR3 DNA is TGTGCCAGCTCCCTCGGACTAGCGGGAGACGAGCAGTACTTC.

The chain carries TRBV7-8 and TRBJ2-7, with 11 nucleotides matching TRBD1. With 6 bases clipped from V and 3 bases from J, the junction kept 1 base outside the gene matches. CDR1 SGHVS and CDR2 FQNEAQ come from the germline V gene. The CDR3 extends over 13 amino acids. For the CDR3, the DNA is TGTGCCAGCAGAGGGACAGGGGGCTACGAGCAGTACTTC. It encodes CASRGTGGYEQYF.

The chain combines TRBV4-3 with TRBJ2-1; 10 bases match TRBD2. The CDR3 extends over 16 amino acids. CDR1 and CDR2 (germline): LGHNA, YSLEER. V lost 0 bases and J lost 5; bases outside the gene matches: 4. For the CDR3, the DNA is TGCGCCAGCAGCCAAGATCCTAGCGGGAGCCACAATGAGCAGTTCTTC. Translated: CASSQDPSGSHNEQFF.